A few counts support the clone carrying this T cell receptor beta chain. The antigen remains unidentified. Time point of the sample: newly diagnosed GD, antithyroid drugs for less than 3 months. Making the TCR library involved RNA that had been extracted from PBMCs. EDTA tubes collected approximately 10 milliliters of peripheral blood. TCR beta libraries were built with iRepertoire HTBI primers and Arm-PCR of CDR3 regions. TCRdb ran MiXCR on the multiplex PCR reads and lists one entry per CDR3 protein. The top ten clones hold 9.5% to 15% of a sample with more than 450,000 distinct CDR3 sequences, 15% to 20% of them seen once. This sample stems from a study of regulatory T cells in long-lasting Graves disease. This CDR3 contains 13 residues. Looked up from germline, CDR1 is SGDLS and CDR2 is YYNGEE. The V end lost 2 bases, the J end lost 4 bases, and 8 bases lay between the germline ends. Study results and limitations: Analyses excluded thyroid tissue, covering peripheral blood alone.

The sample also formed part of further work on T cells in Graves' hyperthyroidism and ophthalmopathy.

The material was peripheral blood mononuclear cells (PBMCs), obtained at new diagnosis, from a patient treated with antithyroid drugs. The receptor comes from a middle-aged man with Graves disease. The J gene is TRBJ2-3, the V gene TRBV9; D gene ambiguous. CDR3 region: CASSVGIADTQYF. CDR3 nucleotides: TGTGCCAGCAGCGTTGGCATCGCAGATACGCAGTATTTT. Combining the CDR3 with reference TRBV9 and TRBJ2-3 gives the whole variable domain DSGVTQTPKHLITATGQRVTLRCSPRSGDLSVYWYQQSLDQGLQFLIQYYNGEERAKGNILERFSAQQFPDLHSELNLSSLELGDSALYFCASSVGIADTQYFGPGTRLTVL.